The 20 T cell receptor beta chains below were found in one sample sequenced in a study of blood T cell repertoires in COVID-19. Produced via immunoSEQ multiplex PCR; TCRdb's table is partial and in-frame only. This sample has about 90,000 clones, with around 88% found just once. Specimen: peripheral blood. These receptors all come from a man aged 80 or over with active or convalescent COVID-19.

This chain uses TRBV19 with TRBJ1-1; D unresolved. The V gene lost 5 bases and the J gene lost 6 bases, with 19 bases spanning the gap. The CDR3 loop spans 15 amino acids. CDR1 and CDR2 from the germline V gene are LNHDA and SQIVND (reference sequence). The CDR3, as DNA: TGTGCCAGTAGTTCGACTCCCGTGGCAGACCCTGAAGCTTTCTTT. It yields the protein CASSSTPVADPEAFF.

Worth noting for this clone: Other DNA sequences of this sample code for an identical CDR3. The chain has TRBV5-4 and TRBJ1-1, with D hard to call. V was trimmed by 1 base and J by 0 bases, leaving 4 bases between them. The germline V gene encodes CDR1 SGHNT and CDR2 YYREEE (reference sequence). The length of the CDR3 is 13 residues. CDR3 residues: CASSLTVNTEAFF. The CDR3 nucleotides are TGTGCCAGCAGCTTGACAGTGAACACTGAAGCTTTCTTT.

J is TRBJ2-7 and V is TRBV5-5; 9 bases agree with TRBD1. CDR1 is SGHKS and CDR2 is YYEKEE in the germline V gene (reference sequence). The CDR3 has 14 residues. J gave up 2 bases and V 4 bases, and 4 bases lay outside the gene matches. The CDR3 region is CASSPGTGTYEQYF. CDR3 in DNA: TGTGCCAGCAGCCCAGGGACAGGGACCTACGAGCAGTACTTC.

This clone appeared a single time. This chain joins TRBV15 and TRBJ2-7; 7 bases agree with TRBD1. V shed 5 bases, J shed 5 bases, and the junction held 6 bases outside the gene matches. There are 13 residues in the CDR3. Germline lookup yields CDR1 LNHNV and CDR2 YYDKDF (reference sequence). The CDR3 DNA reads TGTGCCACCAGCCCGAACAGGGGACACGAGCAGTACTTC. Translated: CATSPNRGHEQYF.

The chain combines TRBV7-2 with TRBJ1-3; D remains ambiguous. Trimming took 1 base from V and 4 from J, leaving 11 bases between them. The CDR3 is 15 residues long. Germline assignment: CDR1 SGHTA and CDR2 FQGNSA. This CDR3 reads CASSLGGVEGNTIYF. The DNA of the CDR3 is TGTGCCAGCAGCTTAGGCGGGGTGGAGGGAAACACCATATATTTT.

The chain joins TRBV10-2 to TRBJ2-3; 13 bases align to TRBD2. CDR3 size: 17 residues. In germline, CDR1 is WSHSY, CDR2 SAAADI. Unmatched junction bases numbered 8, after V lost 7 bases and J lost 1 base. In nucleotides, the CDR3 is TGCGCCAGCATGGGGACTAGCGGGGCCTCACGCACAGATACGCAGTATTTT. Encoded protein: CASMGTSGASRTDTQYF.

The chain links TRBV7-9 to TRBJ2-1; 9 bases map to TRBD2. Trimming at V came to 5 bases and at J to 10 bases, leaving 12 bases not matched to a gene. The germline V gene encodes CDR1 SEHNR and CDR2 FQNEAQ (reference sequence). The CDR3 is 15 residues long. This CDR3 is CASSPRSSGREEQFF. The DNA for the CDR3 is TGTGCCAGCAGCCCCCGGAGTAGCGGGAGAGAGGAGCAGTTCTTC.

V and J are TRBV19 and TRBJ1-5, with D hard to call. Germline V gene sequence: CDR1 LNHDA, CDR2 SQIVND (reference sequence). Between the trimmed V and J ends, which lost 5 bases and 2 bases, there was a span of 10 bases. CDR3 length: 14 amino acids. In DNA, the CDR3 is TGTGCCAGTAGTGTGGTGTCGGGCAATCAGCCCCAGCATTTT. Translated, it gives CASSVVSGNQPQHF.

This clone was detected only once. The chain combines TRBV28 with TRBJ1-1; 8 nucleotides align to TRBD1. There are 18 residues in the CDR3. Germline assignment: CDR1 MDHEN and CDR2 SYDVKM. The V segment lost 6 bases and the J segment 0 bases; nucleotides outside the gene matches: 15. The CDR3 DNA sequence: TGTGCCAGCAGCCCGTCCAGGGGGCTGGGCTCCATGAACACTGAAGCTTTCTTT. Translation: CASSPSRGLGSMNTEAFF.

The chain joins TRBV6-1 to TRBJ1-3; possibly TRBD1 for D (6 bases). Germline V CDR1 and CDR2: MNHNS, SASEGT. The ends were cut back, 6 bases at V and 4 bases at J, with 16 bases in the middle. The CDR3 is made up of 15 amino acids. In DNA form, the CDR3 reads TGTGCCAGCAGCAGCGACAGGAAAGGAGGAAACACCATATATTTT. Protein sequence: CASSSDRKGGNTIYF.

Only a few counts were recorded for this clone. This chain links TRBV3-1 (or the pseudogene TRBV3-2) with TRBJ1-6, with D perhaps matching TRBD1 (6 bases). Germline lookup yields CDR1 LGHDT and CDR2 YNNKEL (reference sequence). The CDR3 is 17 amino acids. V was shortened by 0 bases and J by 0 bases, with 9 bases between the two germline ends. The CDR3, as DNA: TGTGCCAGCAGCCAAGAGGGACAAAGCTCCTATAATTCACCCCTCCACTTT. It is translated as CASSQEGQSSYNSPLHF.

The count of this clone is one. The genes are TRBV4-3 and TRBJ2-7, with a possible D match to TRBD1 (6 bases). The ends were cut back, 1 base at V and 0 bases at J, with 13 bases in the middle. Germline loops: CDR1 LGHNA, CDR2 YSLEER. The CDR3 has 16 amino acids. As DNA, the CDR3 is TGCGCCAGCAGCCAAGGAGGCCGGGACAACTCCTACGAGCAGTACTTC. It translates to CASSQGGRDNSYEQYF.

The J gene is TRBJ2-4, the V gene TRBV5-1; the match to TRBD1 covers 8 bases. CDR3 length: 14 amino acids. Germline lookup yields CDR1 SGHRS and CDR2 YFSETQ. J was trimmed by 7 bases and V by 0 bases; bases with no gene match: 3. The CDR3 spells CASSLATGANIQYF. CDR3 sequence (DNA): TGCGCCAGCAGCTTGGCGACAGGGGCTAACATTCAGTACTTC.

This sequence joins TRBV11-2 and TRBJ2-7; 13 positions agree with TRBD2. CDR3 length: 17 residues. Germline CDR1 is SGHAT and CDR2 is FQNNGV. With 1 base clipped from V and 0 bases from J, the junction kept 3 bases outside the gene matches. The CDR3 is CASSLVGLAGASYEQYF. The CDR3 nucleotides read TGTGCCAGCAGCTTAGTCGGACTAGCGGGAGCCTCCTACGAGCAGTACTTC. Full variable domain (outside the CDR3, taken from reference TRBV11-2 and TRBJ2-7): EAGVAQSPRYKIIEKRQSVAFWCNPISGHATLYWYQQILGQGPKLLIQFQNNGVVDDSQLPKDRFSAERLKGVDSTLKIQPAKLEDSAVYLCASSLVGLAGASYEQYFGPGTRLTVT.

This clone was recorded a few times. V usage is TRBV2 and J usage is TRBJ1-1; TRBD1 might be the D (6 bases). Trimming pared 6 bases from V and 1 base from J, leaving 9 bases between. CDR1 and CDR2 from the germline V gene are SNHLY and FYNNEI. This CDR3 is built from 13 residues. CDR3 loop: CASSTGRNTEAFF. The CDR3 DNA is TGTGCCAGCAGCACAGGGAGGAACACTGAAGCTTTCTTT.

The chain links TRBV7-3 to TRBJ2-7; D possibly corresponds to TRBD1 (5 bases). Germline lookup yields CDR1 SGHTA and CDR2 FQGTGA. V shed 2 bases and J shed 7 bases, with 18 bases lying between them. The CDR3 loop spans 15 amino acids. This CDR3 reads CASSLSRETPREQYF. In nucleotides, the CDR3 is TGTGCCAGCAGCTTATCCAGGGAAACTCCTCGTGAGCAGTACTTC.

In nucleotides, the CDR3 is TGTGCCACCAGTGCCAAAGGACAGGGAAACACCGGGGAGCTGTTTTTT. Translation gives CATSAKGQGNTGELFF. The V and J genes are TRBV24-1 and TRBJ2-2, with 8 bases matching TRBD1. V lost 5 bases and J lost 2; bases outside the gene matches: 6. This CDR3 spans 16 amino acids. The germline V gene encodes CDR1 KGHDR and CDR2 SFDVKD.

The chain combines TRBV7-8 with TRBJ2-1; 9 bases agree with TRBD2. Trimming took 0 bases from V and 7 from J; bases not matched to a gene: 10. This CDR3 region has 17 residues. The germline V gene has CDR1 SGHVS and CDR2 FQNEAQ. In nucleotides, the CDR3 is TGTGCCAGCAGCTTAGCGTTTGGGCTAGCGGGACGGAATGAGCAGTTCTTC. Its protein is CASSLAFGLAGRNEQFF.

The genes are TRBV18 and TRBJ1-1; TRBD1 might be the D (5 bases). Trimming took 3 bases from V and 1 from J, leaving 15 bases between them. The CDR3 is made up of 16 amino acids. Germline V gene data show CDR1 as KGHSH and CDR2 as LQKENI. As DNA, the CDR3 is TGTGCCAGCTCACCTAACCGGCAACAGGCGAACACTGAAGCTTTCTTT. Residues: CASSPNRQQANTEAFF.

CDR3 nucleotide sequence: TGTGCCAGCAGCTTAGGGGTAGACTCAACTAATGAAAAACTGTTTTTT. It is translated as CASSLGVDSTNEKLFF. V is TRBV7-2 and J is TRBJ1-4; D not resolved. Germline values: CDR1 SGHTA, CDR2 FQGNSA. The CDR3 has 16 residues. Trimming shortened V by 1 base and J by 0 bases, and 9 bases separated the two germline ends.